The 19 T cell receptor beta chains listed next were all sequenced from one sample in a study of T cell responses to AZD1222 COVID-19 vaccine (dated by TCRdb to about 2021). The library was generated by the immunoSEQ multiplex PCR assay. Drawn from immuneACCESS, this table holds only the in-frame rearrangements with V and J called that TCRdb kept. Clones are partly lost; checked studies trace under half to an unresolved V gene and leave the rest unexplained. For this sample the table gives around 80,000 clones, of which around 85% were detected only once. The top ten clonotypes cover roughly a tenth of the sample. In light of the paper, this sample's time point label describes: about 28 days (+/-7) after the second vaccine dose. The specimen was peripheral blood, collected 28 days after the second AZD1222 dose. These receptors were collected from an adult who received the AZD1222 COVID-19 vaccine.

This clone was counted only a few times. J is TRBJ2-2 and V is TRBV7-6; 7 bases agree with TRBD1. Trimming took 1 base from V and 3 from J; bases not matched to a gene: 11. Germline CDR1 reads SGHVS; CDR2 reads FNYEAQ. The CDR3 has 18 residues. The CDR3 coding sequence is TGTGCCAGCAGCTTAGAAGGTTCAGGGGGAATTGACACCGGGGAGCTGTTTTTT. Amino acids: CASSLEGSGGIDTGELFF.

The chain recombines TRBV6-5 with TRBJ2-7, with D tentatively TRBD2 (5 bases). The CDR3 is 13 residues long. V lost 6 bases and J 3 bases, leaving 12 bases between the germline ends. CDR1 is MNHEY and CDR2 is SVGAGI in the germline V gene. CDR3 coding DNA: TGTGCCAGCAGACGCGGCGGACTCTACGAGCAGTACTTC. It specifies CASRRGGLYEQYF.

CDR3 region: CATSDGGTYEQYF. The CDR3 DNA follows: TGTGCCACCAGTGACGGGGGGACCTACGAGCAGTACTTC. The chain is built from TRBV24-1 and TRBJ2-7; 7 nucleotides agree with TRBD2. Germline V gene sequence: CDR1 KGHDR, CDR2 SFDVKD. Trimming took 4 bases from V and 2 from J; bases not matched to a gene: 1. CDR3 size: 13 residues.

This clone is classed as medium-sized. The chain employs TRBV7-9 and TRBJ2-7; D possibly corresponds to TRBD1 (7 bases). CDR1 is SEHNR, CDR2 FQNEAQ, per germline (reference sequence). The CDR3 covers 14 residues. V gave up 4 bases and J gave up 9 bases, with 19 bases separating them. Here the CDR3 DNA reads TGTGCCAGCAGCTCCCGGGACAGTACGGAGGGGCAGTACTTC. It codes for CASSSRDSTEGQYF.

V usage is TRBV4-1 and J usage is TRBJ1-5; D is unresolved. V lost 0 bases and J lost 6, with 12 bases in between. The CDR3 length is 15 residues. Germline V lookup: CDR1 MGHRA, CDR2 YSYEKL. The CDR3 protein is CASSQERIVGQPQHF. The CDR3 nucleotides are TGCGCCAGCAGCCAAGAAAGGATCGTAGGTCAGCCCCAGCATTTT.

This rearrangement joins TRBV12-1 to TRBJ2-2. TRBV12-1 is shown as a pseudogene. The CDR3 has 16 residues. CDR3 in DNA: TGTGCCAGCAGCTCGAAGGAAAGAGTCAACACCGGGGAGCTGTTTTTT. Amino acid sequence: CASSSKERVNTGELFF.

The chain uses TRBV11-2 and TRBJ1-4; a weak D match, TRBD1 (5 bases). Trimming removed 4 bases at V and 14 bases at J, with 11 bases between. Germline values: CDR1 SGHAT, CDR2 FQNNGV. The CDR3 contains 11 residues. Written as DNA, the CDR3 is TGTGCCAGCAGCTACGACAGAGGGCTGTTTTTT. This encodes CASSYDRGLFF.

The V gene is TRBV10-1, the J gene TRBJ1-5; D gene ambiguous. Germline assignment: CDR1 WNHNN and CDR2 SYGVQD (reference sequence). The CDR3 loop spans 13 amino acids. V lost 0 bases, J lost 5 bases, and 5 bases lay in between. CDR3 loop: CASSESTYQPQHF. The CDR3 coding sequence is TGCGCCAGCAGTGAGTCGACCTATCAGCCCCAGCATTTT.

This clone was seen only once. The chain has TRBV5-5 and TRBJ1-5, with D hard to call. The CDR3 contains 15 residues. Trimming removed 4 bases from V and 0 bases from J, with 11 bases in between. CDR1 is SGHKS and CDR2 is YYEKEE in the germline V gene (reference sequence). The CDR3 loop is CASSEQTVSNQPQHF. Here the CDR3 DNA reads TGTGCCAGCAGCGAACAAACGGTTAGCAATCAGCCCCAGCATTTT.

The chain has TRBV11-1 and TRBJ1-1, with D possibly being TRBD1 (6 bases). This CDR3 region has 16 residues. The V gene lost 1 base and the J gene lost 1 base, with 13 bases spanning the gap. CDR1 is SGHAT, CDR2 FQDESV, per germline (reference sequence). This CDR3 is CASSLGTGTRNTEAFF. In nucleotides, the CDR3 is TGTGCCAGCAGCTTAGGGACGGGGACAAGGAACACTGAAGCTTTCTTT.

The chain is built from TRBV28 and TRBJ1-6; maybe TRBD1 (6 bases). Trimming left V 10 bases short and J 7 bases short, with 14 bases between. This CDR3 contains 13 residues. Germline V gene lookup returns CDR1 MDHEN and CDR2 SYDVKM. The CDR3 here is CATQGHSNSPLHF. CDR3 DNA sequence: TGTGCCACACAGGGACACTCAAATTCACCCCTCCACTTT.

Written as DNA, the CDR3 is TGTGCCAGTAGTAGCTCTGCAGGGGACGGGACCTACGAGCAGTACTTC. Amino acid sequence: CASSSSAGDGTYEQYF. V gene TRBV19 combines with J gene TRBJ2-7; D perhaps matches TRBD1 (6 bases). In germline, CDR1 is LNHDA, CDR2 SQIVND (reference sequence). V lost 4 bases and J 2 bases, leaving 18 bases between the germline ends. The CDR3 covers 16 residues.

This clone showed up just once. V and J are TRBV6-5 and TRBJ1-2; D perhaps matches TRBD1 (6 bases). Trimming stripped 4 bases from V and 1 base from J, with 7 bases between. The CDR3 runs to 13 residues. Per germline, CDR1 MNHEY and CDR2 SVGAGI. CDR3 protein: CASSWTDNYGYTF. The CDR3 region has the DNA TGTGCCAGCAGTTGGACAGATAACTATGGCTACACCTTC.

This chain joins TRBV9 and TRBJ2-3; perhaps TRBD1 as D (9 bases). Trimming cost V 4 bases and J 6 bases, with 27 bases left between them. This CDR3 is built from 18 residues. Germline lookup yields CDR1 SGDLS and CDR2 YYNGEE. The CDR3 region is CASSPPGGTGIRLDTQYF. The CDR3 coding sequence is TGTGCCAGCAGCCCCCCGGGGGGGACAGGGATCCGTTTGGATACGCAGTATTTT.

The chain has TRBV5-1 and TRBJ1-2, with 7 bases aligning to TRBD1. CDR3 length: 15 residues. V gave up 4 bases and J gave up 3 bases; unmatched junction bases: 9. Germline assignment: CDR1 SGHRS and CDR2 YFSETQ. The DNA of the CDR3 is TGCGCCAGCAGCGCCCAGGGGGGGTCTTACTATGGCTACACCTTC. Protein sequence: CASSAQGGSYYGYTF.

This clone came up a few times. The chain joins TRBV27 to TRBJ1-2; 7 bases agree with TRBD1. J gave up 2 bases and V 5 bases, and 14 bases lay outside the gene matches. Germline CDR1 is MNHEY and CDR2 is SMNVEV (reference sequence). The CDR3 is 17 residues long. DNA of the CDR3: TGTGCCAGCAGTACCCGTCCCAGGGGGTCTATCAACTATGGCTACACCTTC. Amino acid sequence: CASSTRPRGSINYGYTF.

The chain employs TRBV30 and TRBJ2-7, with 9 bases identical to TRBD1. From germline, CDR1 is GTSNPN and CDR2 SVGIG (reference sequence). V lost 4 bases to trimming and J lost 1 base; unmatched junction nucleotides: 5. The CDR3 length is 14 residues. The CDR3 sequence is CAWTGTGRSYEQYF. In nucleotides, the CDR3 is TGTGCCTGGACTGGGACAGGGAGGTCCTACGAGCAGTACTTC.

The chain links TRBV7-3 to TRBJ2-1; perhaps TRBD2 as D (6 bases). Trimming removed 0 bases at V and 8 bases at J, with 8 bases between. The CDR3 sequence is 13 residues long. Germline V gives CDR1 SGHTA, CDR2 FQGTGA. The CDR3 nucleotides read TGTGCCAGCAGCTTAACCAGGGAGGATGAGCAGTTCTTC. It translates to CASSLTREDEQFF.

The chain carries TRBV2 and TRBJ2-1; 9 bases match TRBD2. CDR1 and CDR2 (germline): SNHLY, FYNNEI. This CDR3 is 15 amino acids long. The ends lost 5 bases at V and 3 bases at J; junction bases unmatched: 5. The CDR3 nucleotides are TGTGCCAGCAGTTTTAGCGGGGGCTACTACAATGAGCAGTTCTTC. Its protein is CASSFSGGYYNEQFF.